These 22 T cell receptor beta chains originate from one sample sequenced in a study of blood T cells in healthy people across ages. Using a J-beta primer mix together with a sample-barcoded 5' primer, a second PCR was run for about 6 to 12 cycles. Each CDR3 protein gets one entry after TCRdb re-called the 5' RACE reads with MiXCR. Among more than 650,000 distinct CDR3 sequences listed, around a quarter were seen once. In addition, the sample was reused for a study of T cells of mothers and their children.

Sequenced material: blood. Receptors were obtained from a boy aged 5-17 years in good health.

The sample holds a few counts of this clonotype. The CDR3 ends on some other residue instead of the conserved phenylalanine or tryptophan, so this is likely a read error. The chain recombines TRBV5-5 with TRBJ2-5; 7 bases map to TRBD1. From germline, CDR1 is SGHKS and CDR2 YYEKEE (reference sequence). This CDR3 is built from 14 residues. Trimming removed 0 bases from V and 5 bases from J; junction bases left unmatched: 4. CDR3 nucleotide sequence: TGTGCCAGCAGCTTGGAGGGGGCTCCGGAGACCCAGTACTCC. Translated, it gives CASSLEGAPETQYS.

The J gene is TRBJ1-5, the V gene TRBV4-1; unclear D gene. The germline V gene encodes CDR1 MGHRA and CDR2 YSYEKL. CDR3 size: 18 residues. Trimming cost V 1 base and J 2 bases, with 18 bases left between them. This chain's CDR3 is CASSQVRAGWWGNQPQHF. In DNA form, the CDR3 reads TGCGCCAGCAGCCAAGTGCGGGCCGGTTGGTGGGGCAATCAGCCCCAGCATTTT.

This clonotype was found a few times. The chain is built from TRBV27 and TRBJ1-4, with TRBD1 identical over 7 bases. V lost 5 bases, J lost 5 bases, and 8 bases stayed unmatched. Germline V lookup: CDR1 MNHEY, CDR2 SMNVEV (reference sequence). The CDR3 consists of 15 residues. CDR3 region: CASSTRAGGNEKLFF. The CDR3 DNA follows: TGTGCCAGCAGTACACGCGCAGGGGGGAATGAAAAACTGTTTTTT.

The V gene is TRBV5-5, the J gene TRBJ2-5; D is undetermined. The CDR3 extends over 14 amino acids. Germline CDR1 SGHKS, CDR2 YYEKEE (reference sequence). Trimming removed 0 bases from V and 1 base from J, with 7 bases in between. CDR3: CASSLEQFQETQYF. The CDR3 nucleotides are TGTGCCAGCAGCTTGGAACAGTTCCAAGAGACCCAGTACTTC. Full variable domain (remainder filled in from reference TRBV5-5 and TRBJ2-5): DAGVTQSPTHLIKTRGQQVTLRCSPISGHKSVSWYQQVLGQGPQFIFQYYEKEERGRGNFPDRFSARQFPNYSSELNVNALLLGDSALYLCASSLEQFQETQYFGPGTRLLVL.

This clonotype was detected a few times. The genes are TRBV5-1 and TRBJ2-1; perhaps TRBD2 as D (6 bases). The CDR3 is 19 residues long. Trimming left V 1 base short and J 0 bases short, with 20 bases between. Germline V gives CDR1 SGHRS, CDR2 YFSETQ. The CDR3 region has the DNA TGCGCCAGCAGCTTGCTGGCCCTGTGGGCCGGGAGCTCCTACAATGAGCAGTTCTTC. Protein sequence: CASSLLALWAGSSYNEQFF. Based on the CDR3 plus reference TRBV5-1 and TRBJ2-1, the full variable domain is KAGVTQTPRYLIKTRGQQVTLSCSPISGHRSVSWYQQTPGQGLQFLFEYFSETQRNKGNFPGRFSGRQFSNSRSEMNVSTLELGDSALYLCASSLLALWAGSSYNEQFFGPGTRLTVL.

In this sample, this clonotype turned up a few times. The V gene is TRBV10-2, the J gene TRBJ1-1, with a weak D call TRBD1 (5 bases). CDR1 and CDR2 from the germline V gene are WSHSY and SAAADI. V was pared by 0 bases and J by 4 bases, with 30 bases between. The CDR3 loop spans 21 amino acids. CDR3 region: CASSESKLHRRAMRVSTEAFF. The CDR3 nucleotides are TGCGCCAGCAGTGAGTCCAAACTCCACAGGAGGGCTATGCGGGTGAGCACTGAAGCTTTCTTT.

This clonotype has just a few counts. DNA for the CDR3: TGTGCCAGCAGTGATACTAGCGGGGGAACAGATACGCAGTATTTT. It specifies CASSDTSGGTDTQYF. This sequence joins TRBV6-4 and TRBJ2-3, with 11 positions matching TRBD2. Germline V gene lookup returns CDR1 MRHNA and CDR2 SNTAGT. The CDR3 totals 15 residues. V trimming: 3 bases; J trimming: 3 bases; junction bases outside the gene matches: 2.

This clonotype was observed a few times. V gene TRBV10-3 combines with J gene TRBJ1-2; D is perhaps TRBD1 (6 bases). V lost 6 bases and J lost 5, with 19 bases in between. Germline V CDR1 and CDR2: ENHRY, SYGVKD. The CDR3 is 15 residues long. CDR3 DNA sequence: TGTGCCATCAGCGAGCTGATCGGAGGGGGTTATGGCTACACCTTC. Protein product: CAISELIGGGYGYTF.

The rearrangement links TRBV3-1 to TRBJ2-5, with D possibly TRBD2 on 5 matching bases. The last part of the DNA fits TRBJ2-7 better; the J call may be wrong. Germline lookup yields CDR1 LGHDT and CDR2 YNNKEL (reference sequence). The CDR3 spans 14 residues. The CDR3 reads CASSQAAADYEQYF. CDR3 bases: TGTGCCAGCAGCCAAGCAGCGGCGGACTACGAGCAGTACTTC.

V and J are TRBV20-1 and TRBJ2-5; possibly TRBD1 for D (5 bases). V gave up 4 bases and J gave up 5 bases, with 14 bases separating them. Germline values: CDR1 DFQATT, CDR2 SNEGSKA (reference sequence). The CDR3 covers 13 residues. DNA of the CDR3: TGCAGTGCTACTCGAAAGGGGTTGGAGACCCAGTACTTC. Translating gives CSATRKGLETQYF.

The chain couples TRBV20-1 to TRBJ2-5; TRBD1 agrees at 9 bases. Germline assignment: CDR1 DFQATT and CDR2 SNEGSKA (reference sequence). V shed 3 bases, J shed 5 bases, and the junction held 10 bases outside the gene matches. The CDR3 loop spans 15 amino acids. The CDR3 protein is CSARSTGTGSETQYF. Written as DNA, the CDR3 is TGCAGTGCTAGGTCGACCGGGACAGGGAGCGAGACCCAGTACTTC.

The chain carries TRBV24-1 and TRBJ1-2; D is ambiguous. The V end lost 9 bases, the J end lost 3 bases, and 10 bases lay between the germline ends. This CDR3 comprises 12 residues. Per germline, CDR1 KGHDR and CDR2 SFDVKD. The CDR3 sequence: CATYGRDYGYTF. CDR3 in DNA: TGTGCCACCTACGGACGAGACTATGGCTACACCTTC.

This clonotype occurred a few times. V is TRBV6-5 and J is TRBJ1-2, with a possible D match to TRBD1 (5 bases). V was pared by 5 bases and J by 6 bases, with 13 bases between. This CDR3 is built from 13 residues. Germline lookup yields CDR1 MNHEY and CDR2 SVGAGI. In nucleotides, the CDR3 is TGTGCCAGCAGTCCTCCGGGGACGAATGGCTACACCTTC. Its protein is CASSPPGTNGYTF.

This clonotype has just a few counts. The genes are TRBV29-1 and TRBJ2-2, with a possible D match to TRBD1 (5 bases). The V gene's germline CDR1 is SQVTM and CDR2 ANQGSEA. This CDR3 has 12 residues. The V gene lost 6 bases and the J gene lost 5 bases, with 10 bases spanning the gap. CDR3 nucleotide sequence: TGCAGCGTGGACACACTTACCGGGGAGCTGTTTTTT. Translation gives CSVDTLTGELFF.

CDR3 in amino acids: CAISLGGAKETQYF. The CDR3 DNA sequence: TGTGCCATCAGCCTCGGAGGGGCTAAAGAGACCCAGTACTTC. The chain employs TRBV10-3 and TRBJ2-5, with TRBD2 as a possible D gene (6 bases). V dropped 6 bases and J dropped 3 bases, with 14 bases sitting between them. The CDR3 has 14 amino acids. Germline lookup yields CDR1 ENHRY and CDR2 SYGVKD.

This chain joins TRBV6-5 and TRBJ2-4, with D perhaps matching TRBD1 (7 bases). The CDR3 loop spans 15 amino acids. V lost 6 bases, J lost 4 bases, and 16 bases lay in between. In germline, CDR1 is MNHEY, CDR2 SVGAGI. The CDR3 loop is CASRDSAGGKNIQYF. Written as DNA, the CDR3 is TGTGCCAGCAGGGACTCGGCAGGGGGGAAAAACATTCAGTACTTC.

The rearrangement links TRBV12-3 or TRBV12-4 to TRBJ2-5; possibly TRBD2 for D (6 bases). This CDR3 is built from 13 residues. The V end lost 8 bases, the J end lost 0 bases, and 10 bases lay between the germline ends. The CDR3 nucleotides read TGTGCCAGCGGCGGGGTGTACCAAGAGACCCAGTACTTC. This sequence encodes CASGGVYQETQYF.

V and J are TRBV12-3 or TRBV12-4 and TRBJ2-5; a possible D gene is TRBD2 (6 bases). V lost 5 bases and J lost 3, with 16 bases in between. This CDR3 spans 15 amino acids. This chain's CDR3 is CASSPGIVAEETQYF. CDR3 nucleotide sequence: TGTGCCAGCAGTCCAGGGATTGTAGCGGAAGAGACCCAGTACTTC.

In its sample, this clonotype was seen many times. The chain carries TRBV4-1 and TRBJ1-1; 8 bases match TRBD1. The germline V gene encodes CDR1 MGHRA and CDR2 YSYEKL. CDR3 length: 11 amino acids. The J segment lost 8 bases and the V segment lost 4 bases, leaving 0 bases of the junction unmatched. CDR3 bases: TGCGCCAGCAGCCGGGACAGGGAAGCTTTCTTT. It translates to CASSRDREAFF.

The chain couples TRBV5-1 to TRBJ1-4, with no clear D. Germline loops: CDR1 SGHRS, CDR2 YFSETQ. Trimming stripped 4 bases from V and 3 bases from J, with 10 bases between. The length of the CDR3 is 14 residues. For the CDR3, the DNA is TGCGCCAGCAGCATCGCAGAGGCTAATGAAAAACTGTTTTTT. Amino acid sequence: CASSIAEANEKLFF.

Only a few counts were recorded for this clonotype. The V and J genes are TRBV24-1 and TRBJ2-3; D is perhaps TRBD2 (5 bases). CDR1 is KGHDR and CDR2 is SFDVKD in the germline V gene. V lost 9 bases and J lost 0, with 12 bases in between. The CDR3 loop spans 14 amino acids. The chain's CDR3 is CATGPRGSTDTQYF. In DNA form, the CDR3 reads TGTGCCACCGGGCCCCGGGGTAGCACAGATACGCAGTATTTT.

V and J are TRBV7-6 and TRBJ2-7; 7 positions agree with TRBD2. Looked up from germline, CDR1 is SGHVS and CDR2 is FNYEAQ. V lost 2 bases, J lost 5 bases, and 6 bases stayed unmatched. The CDR3 totals 14 residues. The CDR3 is CASSLNPSGNEQYF. As DNA, the CDR3 is TGTGCCAGCAGCTTAAACCCCAGCGGGAACGAGCAGTACTTC.